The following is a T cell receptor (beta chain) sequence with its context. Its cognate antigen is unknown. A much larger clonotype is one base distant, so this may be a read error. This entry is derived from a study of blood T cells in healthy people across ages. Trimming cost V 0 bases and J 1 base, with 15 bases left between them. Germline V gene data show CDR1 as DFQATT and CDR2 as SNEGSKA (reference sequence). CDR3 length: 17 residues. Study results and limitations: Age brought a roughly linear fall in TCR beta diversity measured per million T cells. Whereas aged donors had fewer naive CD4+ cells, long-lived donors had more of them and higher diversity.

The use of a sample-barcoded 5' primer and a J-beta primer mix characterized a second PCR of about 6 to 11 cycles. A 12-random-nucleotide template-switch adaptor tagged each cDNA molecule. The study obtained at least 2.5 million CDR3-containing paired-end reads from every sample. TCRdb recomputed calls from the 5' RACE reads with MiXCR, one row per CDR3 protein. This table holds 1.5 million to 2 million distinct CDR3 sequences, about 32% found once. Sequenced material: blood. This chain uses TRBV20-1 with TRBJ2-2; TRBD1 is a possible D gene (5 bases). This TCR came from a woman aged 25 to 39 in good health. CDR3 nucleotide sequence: TGCAGTGCTAGAGATGGGGCAGGGTTGGTGAACACCGGGGAGCTGTTTTTT. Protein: CSARDGAGLVNTGELFF.